This TCR beta chain originates from a study of identical twins. Trimming removed 0 bases from V and 4 bases from J; junction bases left unmatched: 5. CDR1 is LGHDT and CDR2 is YNNKEL in the germline V gene (reference sequence). The CDR3 runs to 17 residues. Points on this clonotype: What it binds is unknown.

Study observations and caveats: Abundant beta clonotypes from cord blood bore fewer insertions; memory repertoires lacked this pattern. It was possible that invariant MAIT and iNKT cells partly confounded the zero-insertion analyses. It was cross-sectional statistical analysis, not following the same donors, that the conclusions relied on.

A universal primer binding site was introduced by template switching. The final cDNA contained unique molecular identifiers. TCRdb re-called the 5' RACE reads with MiXCR, one entry per CDR3 protein. The sample yields about 810,000 distinct CDR3 sequences, 9% to 15% seen once. These same records also appear under a second study, on yellow fever vaccine responses in identical twins.

The receptor comes from a woman aged 18-35 years in good health. The sample comprised PBMCs. V is TRBV3-1 and J is TRBJ2-1; 11 bases are shared with TRBD2. The CDR3 spells CASSQELGTSGYNEQFF. The CDR3 DNA reads TGTGCCAGCAGCCAAGAATTGGGGACTAGCGGATACAATGAGCAGTTCTTC.